This TCR beta chain was recorded in a study of CXCR3-negative and CXCR3-positive naive CD8 T cells. Study-level findings and limits: Comparison of naive cells showed more hydrophobic TRB CDR3s in CXCR3-positive than in CXCR3-negative naive cells.

This clonotype is labeled medium-sized based on frequency. Its target is not known. The authors prepared UMI-labeled TRB cDNA libraries by 5' RACE. TCRdb reworked the 5' RACE reads into one entry per CDR3 protein, no DNA. The sample has 46,000 or so distinct CDR3 sequences. Germline V gene data show CDR1 as MGHDK and CDR2 as SYGVNS. The CDR3 has 12 amino acids. The chain couples TRBV25-1 to TRBJ1-1; TCRdb picks TRBD1, but there is no DNA to check that call. The specimen was naive CXCR3- CD8+ T cells from blood. Subset defined: CD45RO-CCR7+CD27+CD95- naive CD8+ T cells lacking CXCR3 (TNR3-). The clonotype comes from a human donor in good health. Some clones in this sample may be carry-over from other donors' samples. CDR3 loop: CASSEWGREAFF.